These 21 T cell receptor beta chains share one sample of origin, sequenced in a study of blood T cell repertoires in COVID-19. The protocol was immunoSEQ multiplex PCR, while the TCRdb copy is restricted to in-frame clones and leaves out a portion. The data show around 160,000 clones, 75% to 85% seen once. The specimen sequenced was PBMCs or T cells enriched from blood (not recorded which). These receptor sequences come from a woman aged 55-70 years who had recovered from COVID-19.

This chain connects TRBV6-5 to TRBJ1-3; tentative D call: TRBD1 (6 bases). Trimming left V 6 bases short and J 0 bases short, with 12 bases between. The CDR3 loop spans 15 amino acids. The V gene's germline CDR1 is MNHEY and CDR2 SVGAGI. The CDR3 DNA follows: TGTGCCAGCAGGCGAGACAGGAGCTCTGGAAACACCATATATTTT. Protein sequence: CASRRDRSSGNTIYF.

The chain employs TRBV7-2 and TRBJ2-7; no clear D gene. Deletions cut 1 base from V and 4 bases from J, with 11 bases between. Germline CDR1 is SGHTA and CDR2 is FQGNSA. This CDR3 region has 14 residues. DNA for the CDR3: TGTGCCAGCAGCTTAGGTTTCCAGATTTACGAGCAGTACTTC. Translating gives CASSLGFQIYEQYF.

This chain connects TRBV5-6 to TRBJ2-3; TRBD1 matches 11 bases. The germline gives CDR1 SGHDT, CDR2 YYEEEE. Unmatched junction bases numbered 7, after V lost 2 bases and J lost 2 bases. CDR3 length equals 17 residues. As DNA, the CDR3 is TGTGCCAGCAGCTTTTACCGGGACAGGGGGTACACAGATACGCAGTATTTT. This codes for CASSFYRDRGYTDTQYF.

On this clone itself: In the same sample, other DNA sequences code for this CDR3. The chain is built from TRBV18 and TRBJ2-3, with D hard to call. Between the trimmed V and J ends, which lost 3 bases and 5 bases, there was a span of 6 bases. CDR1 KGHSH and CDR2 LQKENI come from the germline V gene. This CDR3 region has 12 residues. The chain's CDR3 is CASSPGRDTQYF. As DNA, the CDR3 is TGTGCCAGCTCACCGGGCAGAGATACGCAGTATTTT. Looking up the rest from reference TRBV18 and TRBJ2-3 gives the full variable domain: NAGVMQNPRHLVRRRGQEARLRCSPMKGHSHVYWYRQLPEEGLKFMVYLQKENIIDESGMPKERFSAEFPKEGPSILRIQQVVRGDSAAYFCASSPGRDTQYFGPGTRLTVL.

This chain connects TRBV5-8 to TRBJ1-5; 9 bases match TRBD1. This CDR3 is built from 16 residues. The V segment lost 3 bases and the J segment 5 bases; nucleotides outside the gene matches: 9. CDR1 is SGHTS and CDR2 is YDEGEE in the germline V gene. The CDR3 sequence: CASSSWTGAVHQPQHF. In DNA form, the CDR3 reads TGTGCCAGCAGCTCCTGGACAGGGGCGGTTCATCAGCCCCAGCATTTT.

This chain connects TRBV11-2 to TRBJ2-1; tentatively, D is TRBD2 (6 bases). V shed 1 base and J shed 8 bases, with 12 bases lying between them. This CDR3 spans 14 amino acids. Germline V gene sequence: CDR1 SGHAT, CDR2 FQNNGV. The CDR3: CASSLVPGRYEQFF. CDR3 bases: TGTGCCAGCAGCTTAGTTCCAGGGAGGTATGAGCAGTTCTTC.

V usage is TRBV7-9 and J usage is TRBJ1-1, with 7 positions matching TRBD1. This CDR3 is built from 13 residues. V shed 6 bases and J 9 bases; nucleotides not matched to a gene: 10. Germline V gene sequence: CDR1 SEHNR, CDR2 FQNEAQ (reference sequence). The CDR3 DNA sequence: TGTGCCAGCAGTCAGTACGGTAGGGGGCAAGCTTTCTTT. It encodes CASSQYGRGQAFF.

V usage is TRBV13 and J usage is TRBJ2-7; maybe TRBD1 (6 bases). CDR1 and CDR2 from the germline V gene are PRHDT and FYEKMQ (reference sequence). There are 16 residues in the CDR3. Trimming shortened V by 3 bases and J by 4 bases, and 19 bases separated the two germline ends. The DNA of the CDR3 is TGTGCCAGCAGCTTGGGGCATGCAGGGGAGTTATACGAGCAGTACTTC. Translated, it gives CASSLGHAGELYEQYF.

The CDR3: CASSLGQGNTEAFF. CDR3 nucleotides: TGTGCCAGCTCACTGGGACAGGGGAACACTGAAGCTTTCTTT. The chain couples TRBV18 to TRBJ1-1, with TRBD1 identical over 9 bases. The CDR3 has 14 amino acids. Germline trimming cut 4 bases from V and 1 base from J; bases unmatched to any gene: 1. Germline V lookup: CDR1 KGHSH, CDR2 LQKENI.

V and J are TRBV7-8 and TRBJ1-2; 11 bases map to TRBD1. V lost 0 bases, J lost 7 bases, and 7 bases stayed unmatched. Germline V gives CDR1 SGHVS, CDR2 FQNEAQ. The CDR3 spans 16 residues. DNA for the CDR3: TGTGCCAGCAGCTTAGCGCTCGGACAGGGGGCGCCTGGCTACACCTTC. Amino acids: CASSLALGQGAPGYTF.

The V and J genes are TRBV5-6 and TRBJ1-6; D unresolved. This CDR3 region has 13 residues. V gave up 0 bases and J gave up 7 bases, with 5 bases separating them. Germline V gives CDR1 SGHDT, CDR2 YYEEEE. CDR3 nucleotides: TGTGCCAGCAGCTTGGGGGCGAATTCACCCCTCCACTTT. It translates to CASSLGANSPLHF.

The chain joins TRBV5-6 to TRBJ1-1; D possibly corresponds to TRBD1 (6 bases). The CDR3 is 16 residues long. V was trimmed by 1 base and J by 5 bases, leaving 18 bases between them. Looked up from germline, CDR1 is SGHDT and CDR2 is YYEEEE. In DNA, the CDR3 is TGTGCCAGCAGCTTGTCCCTCAAGACAGGCGTAACTGAAGCTTTCTTT. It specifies CASSLSLKTGVTEAFF.

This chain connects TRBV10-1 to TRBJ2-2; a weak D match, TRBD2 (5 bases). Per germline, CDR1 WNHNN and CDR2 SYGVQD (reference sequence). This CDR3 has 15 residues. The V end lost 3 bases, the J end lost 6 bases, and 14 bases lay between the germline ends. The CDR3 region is CASSEIAGVPGELFF. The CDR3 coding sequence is TGCGCCAGCAGTGAAATAGCCGGGGTGCCCGGGGAGCTGTTTTTT.

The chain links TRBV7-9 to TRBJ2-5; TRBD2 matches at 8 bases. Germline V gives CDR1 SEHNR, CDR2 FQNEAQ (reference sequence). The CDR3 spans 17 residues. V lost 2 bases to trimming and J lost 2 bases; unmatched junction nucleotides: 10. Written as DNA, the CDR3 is TGTGCCAGCAGCTTACGTCCTTCCGGGGGGGCGCAAGAGACCCAGTACTTC. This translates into CASSLRPSGGAQETQYF.

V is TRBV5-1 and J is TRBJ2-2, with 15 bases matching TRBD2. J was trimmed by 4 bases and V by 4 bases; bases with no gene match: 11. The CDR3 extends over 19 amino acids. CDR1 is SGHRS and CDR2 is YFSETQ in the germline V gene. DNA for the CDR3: TGCGCCAGCAGCACCCTCGGACTAGCGGGGGGGCCGGTCACCGGGGAGCTGTTTTTT. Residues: CASSTLGLAGGPVTGELFF.

CDR3: CASSPVAGSNQPQHF. DNA for the CDR3: TGTGCCAGCTCACCAGTAGCAGGGAGCAATCAGCCCCAGCATTTT. This chain links TRBV18 with TRBJ1-5; D might be TRBD1 (5 bases). Germline V gene data show CDR1 as KGHSH and CDR2 as LQKENI. The V end lost 2 bases, the J end lost 1 base, and 9 bases lay between the germline ends. The CDR3 contains 15 residues.

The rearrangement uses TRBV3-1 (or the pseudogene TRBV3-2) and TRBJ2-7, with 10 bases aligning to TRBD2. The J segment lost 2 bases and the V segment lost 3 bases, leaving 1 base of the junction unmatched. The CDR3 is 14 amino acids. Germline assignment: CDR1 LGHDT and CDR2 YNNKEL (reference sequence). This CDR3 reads CASSHTSGAYEQYF. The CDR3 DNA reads TGTGCCAGCAGCCACACTAGCGGGGCCTACGAGCAGTACTTC.

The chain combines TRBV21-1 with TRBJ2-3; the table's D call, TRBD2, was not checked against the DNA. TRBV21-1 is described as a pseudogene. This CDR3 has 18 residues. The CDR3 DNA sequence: TGTGCCAGCAGCGGATCCGGGGCTAGCGGGCCTCGCACAGATACGCAGTATTTT. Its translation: CASSGSGASGPRTDTQYF.

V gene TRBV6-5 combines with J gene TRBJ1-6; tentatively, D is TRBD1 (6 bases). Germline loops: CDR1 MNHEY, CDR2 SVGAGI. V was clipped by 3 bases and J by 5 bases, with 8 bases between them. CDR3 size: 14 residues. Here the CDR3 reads CASSYTGNNSPLHF. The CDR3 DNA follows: TGTGCCAGCAGTTATACAGGGAATAATTCACCCCTCCACTTT.

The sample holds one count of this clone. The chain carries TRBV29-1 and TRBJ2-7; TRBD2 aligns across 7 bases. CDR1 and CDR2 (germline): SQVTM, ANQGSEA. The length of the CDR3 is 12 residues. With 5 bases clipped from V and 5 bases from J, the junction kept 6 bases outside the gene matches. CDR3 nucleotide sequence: TGCAGCGTTCGGGACTACACCAACGAGCAGTACTTC. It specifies CSVRDYTNEQYF.

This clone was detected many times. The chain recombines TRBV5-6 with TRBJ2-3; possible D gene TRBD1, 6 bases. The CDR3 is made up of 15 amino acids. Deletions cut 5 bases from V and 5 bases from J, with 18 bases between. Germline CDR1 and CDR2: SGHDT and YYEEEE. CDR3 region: CASRPQGTVVDTQYF. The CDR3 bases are TGTGCCAGCAGGCCACAGGGAACTGTTGTAGATACGCAGTATTTT.